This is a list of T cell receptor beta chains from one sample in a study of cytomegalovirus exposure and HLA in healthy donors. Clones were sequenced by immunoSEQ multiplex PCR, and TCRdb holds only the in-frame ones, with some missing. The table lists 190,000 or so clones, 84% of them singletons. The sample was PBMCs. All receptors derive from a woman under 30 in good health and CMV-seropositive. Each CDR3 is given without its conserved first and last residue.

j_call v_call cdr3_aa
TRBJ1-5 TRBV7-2 ASSFPYQPQH
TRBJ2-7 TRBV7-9 ASSSLSREQY
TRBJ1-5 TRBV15 ATSRGGYSNQPQH
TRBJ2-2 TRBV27 ASFKSGGGNGELF
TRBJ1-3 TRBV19 ASKEGGNTIY
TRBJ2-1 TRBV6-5 ASTNSVRDEQF
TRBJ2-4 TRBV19 ASSRRGEKNIQY
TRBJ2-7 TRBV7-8 ASSSDRLGREQY
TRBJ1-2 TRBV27 ASRRWAGRDGYT
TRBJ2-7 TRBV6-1 ASSRRDNEQY
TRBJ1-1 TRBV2 ASTSRNTEAF
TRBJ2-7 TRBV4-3 ASSRDRPNEQY
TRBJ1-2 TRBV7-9 ASSGQGDNYGYT
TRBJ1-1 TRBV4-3 ASSGGRRNTEAF
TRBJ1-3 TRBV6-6 ASTDGLRVDTIY
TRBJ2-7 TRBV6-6 ASTDGYRENNEQY
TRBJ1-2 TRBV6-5 ASSRGQRNYGYT
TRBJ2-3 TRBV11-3 ASSSGGGTDTQY
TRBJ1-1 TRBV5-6 ASSLGRGPNMNTEAF
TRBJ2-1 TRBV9 ASNPGTSVNEQF
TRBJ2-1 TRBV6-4 ASSELPGLAGPGNEQF
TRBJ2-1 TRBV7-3 ASSPTSGSHNEQF
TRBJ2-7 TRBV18 ASSPLTPRTGGLYEQY
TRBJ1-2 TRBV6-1 ASREGGPSEGYT
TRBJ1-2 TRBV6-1 ASSETPFPFYGYT
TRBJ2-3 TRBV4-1 ASSQESRGGMRDTQY
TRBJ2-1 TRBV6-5 ASSSGQNTLGQF
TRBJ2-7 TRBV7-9 ASSLTTDHEQY
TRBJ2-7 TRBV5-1 ASSPPRAGAGEQY
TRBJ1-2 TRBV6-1 ASSETGKGGYGYT
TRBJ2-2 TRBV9 ASSPTSGPPNTGELF
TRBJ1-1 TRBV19 ASSIGQAEGAF
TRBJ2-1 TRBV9 ASSSSSYNEQF
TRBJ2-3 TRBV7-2 ASSQFTDTQY
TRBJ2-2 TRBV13 ASSFAGGPPGELF
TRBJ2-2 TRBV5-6 ASRGQGSGELF
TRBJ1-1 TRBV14 ASGRSNTEAF
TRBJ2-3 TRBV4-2 ASSSGREDTDTQY
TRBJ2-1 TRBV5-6 ASSFGLSKNNEQF
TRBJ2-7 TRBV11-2 ASSLVETVPYEQY
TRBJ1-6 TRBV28 ASRGASGRGNSPLH
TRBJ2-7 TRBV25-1 ASSAGVEQY
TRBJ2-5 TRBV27 ASSLTIQETQY